Presented here are 11 T cell receptor beta chains from one specimen sequenced in a study of cytomegalovirus exposure and HLA in healthy donors. The PCR contained 60 Vbeta and 13 Jbeta primers. Some clones are missing from TCRdb's copy, which holds only in-frame ones; the method was immunoSEQ multiplex PCR. The sample lists about 82,000 clones, 70% to 85% seen once, with around 15% in the top ten. Sequenced: PBMCs. The receptor set was obtained from a human donor in good health.

The V call is TRBV7-2, the J call TRBJ2-1; D is undetermined. This CDR3 comprises 12 residues. Trimming removed 2 bases from V and 4 bases from J, with 3 bases in between. Germline CDR1 is SGHTA and CDR2 is FQGNSA. The CDR3 spells CASSLQYNEQFF. CDR3 sequence (DNA): TGTGCCAGCAGCTTACAGTACAATGAGCAGTTCTTC.

V usage is TRBV19 and J usage is TRBJ1-5; D possibly corresponds to TRBD1 (5 bases). CDR1 LNHDA and CDR2 SQIVND come from the germline V gene (reference sequence). V lost 3 bases to trimming and J lost 6 bases, with 18 bases between them. The CDR3 length is 16 residues. The CDR3 coding sequence is TGTGCCAGTAGTATCTTGGTAGGGGCTCTTGGTCAGCCCCAGCATTTT. Translation: CASSILVGALGQPQHF.

This clone came up a few times. This chain links TRBV7-6 with TRBJ1-5, with a weak D call TRBD1 (5 bases). Germline V gives CDR1 SGHVS, CDR2 FNYEAQ. CDR3 length: 14 amino acids. The germline V and J ends were trimmed by 6 bases and 3 bases, with 12 bases remaining between them. CDR3 DNA: TGTGCCAGCAGTTTTCAGGGCATCAATCAGCCCCAGCATTTT. Protein sequence: CASSFQGINQPQHF.

This rearrangement joins TRBV2 to TRBJ1-5; no definite D call. The ends were cut back, 7 bases at V and 7 bases at J, with 17 bases in the middle. The V gene's germline CDR1 is SNHLY and CDR2 FYNNEI. The length of the CDR3 is 14 residues. The CDR3 is CASKEGRGQQPQHF. Here the CDR3 DNA reads TGTGCCAGCAAGGAGGGCCGCGGCCAACAGCCCCAGCATTTT.

The rearrangement uses TRBV7-9 and TRBJ1-1; no reliable D call. This CDR3 comprises 13 residues. CDR1 and CDR2 from the germline V gene are SEHNR and FQNEAQ (reference sequence). The V gene lost 4 bases and the J gene lost 2 bases, with 8 bases spanning the gap. The CDR3 sequence is CASSSRTNTEAFF. The CDR3 DNA is TGTGCCAGCAGCTCAAGAACTAACACTGAAGCTTTCTTT. Full variable domain (rest looked up from reference TRBV7-9 and TRBJ1-1): DTGVSQNPRHKITKRGQNVTFRCDPISEHNRLYWYRQTLGQGPEFLTYFQNEAQLEKSRLLSDRFSAERPKGSFSTLEIQRTEQGDSAMYLCASSSRTNTEAFFGQGTRLTVV.

The gene calls are TRBV6-5 and TRBJ1-6, with D maybe TRBD1 (6 bases). The CDR3 covers 14 residues. V was shortened by 2 bases and J by 10 bases, with 12 bases between the two germline ends. Germline values: CDR1 MNHEY, CDR2 SVGAGI. The CDR3 reads CASSYNRVGSPLHF. The CDR3, as DNA: TGTGCCAGCAGTTACAACAGGGTGGGCTCACCCCTCCACTTT.

The rearrangement uses TRBV5-1 and TRBJ2-2; D might be TRBD1 (7 bases). The CDR3 runs to 20 residues. The V gene's germline CDR1 is SGHRS and CDR2 YFSETQ. Trimming removed 0 bases at V and 0 bases at J, with 21 bases between. The CDR3 here is CASSLAVDSGGKTNTGELFF. CDR3 bases: TGCGCCAGCAGCTTGGCCGTAGACTCAGGGGGGAAAACGAACACCGGGGAGCTGTTTTTT.

This chain connects TRBV10-3 to TRBJ2-3; weak D call: TRBD1 (5 bases). The CDR3 has 13 amino acids. Germline V lookup: CDR1 ENHRY, CDR2 SYGVKD. Trimming took 3 bases from V and 1 from J, leaving 5 bases between them. DNA of the CDR3: TGTGCCATCAGTGAACAGGGCACAGATACGCAGTATTTT. Encoded protein: CAISEQGTDTQYF.

The chain uses TRBV5-1 and TRBJ2-1; 10 nucleotides agree with TRBD1. V was pared by 4 bases and J by 2 bases, with 6 bases of the junction left unmatched. Per the germline V gene, CDR1 is SGHRS and CDR2 is YFSETQ. This CDR3 contains 16 residues. CDR3 DNA sequence: TGCGCCAGCAGCCTCGAGGGACAGGGGCCCTACAATGAGCAGTTCTTC. Amino acid sequence: CASSLEGQGPYNEQFF.

The chain is built from TRBV5-1 and TRBJ1-4; D remains ambiguous. Trimming removed 4 bases at V and 4 bases at J, with 8 bases between. This CDR3 is 13 amino acids long. Germline CDR1 SGHRS, CDR2 YFSETQ. The CDR3 DNA reads TGCGCCAGCAGCCTCGGTGGTAATGAAAAACTGTTTTTT. Its translation: CASSLGGNEKLFF.

This chain links TRBV13 with TRBJ2-1, with TRBD1 identical over 9 bases. The CDR3 consists of 15 residues. CDR1 PRHDT and CDR2 FYEKMQ come from the germline V gene (reference sequence). V was clipped by 3 bases and J by 7 bases; unmatched bases: 7. CDR3 region: CASSFSGQGNNEQFF. The CDR3 DNA reads as TGTGCCAGCAGCTTTTCGGGACAGGGAAATAATGAGCAGTTCTTC.